This TCR beta chain stems from a study of T cell changes during pregnancy in multiple sclerosis. The CDR3 spans 13 residues. V was pared by 3 bases and J by 5 bases, with 11 bases between. The germline CDR1 and CDR2 sequences are SQVTM and ANQGSEA. TCRdb keeps only in-frame clones here, not all; method: immunoSEQ multiplex PCR. The sample consists of about 89,000 clones, just over 90% of them appearing once. The material sequenced was peripheral blood, taken after pregnancy. The TCR sequence derives from a female donor in good health, enrolled as a control in a pregnancy study. The chain is built from TRBV29-1 and TRBJ1-5, with D perhaps matching TRBD1 (5 bases). The CDR3: CSVEYGAHQPQHF. The DNA for the CDR3 is TGCAGCGTTGAGTATGGGGCCCATCAGCCCCAGCATTTT. Drawing the rest from reference TRBV29-1 and TRBJ1-5, the complete variable domain is SAVISQKPSRDICQRGTSLTIQCQVDSQVTMMFWYRQQPGQSLTLIATANQGSEATYESGFVIDKFPISRPNLTFSTLTVSNMSPEDSSIYLCSVEYGAHQPQHFGDGTRLSIL.